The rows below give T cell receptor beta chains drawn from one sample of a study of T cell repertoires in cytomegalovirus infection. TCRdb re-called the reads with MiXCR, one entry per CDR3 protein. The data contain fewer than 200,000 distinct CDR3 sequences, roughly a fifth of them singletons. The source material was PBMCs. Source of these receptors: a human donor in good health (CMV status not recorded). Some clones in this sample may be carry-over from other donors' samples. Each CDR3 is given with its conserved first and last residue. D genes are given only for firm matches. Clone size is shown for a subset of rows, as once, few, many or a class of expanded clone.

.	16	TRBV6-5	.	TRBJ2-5	CASSYAQGPPQGTQYF	TGTGCCAGCAGTTACGCTCAGGGGCCGCCCCAAGGGACCCAGTACTTC
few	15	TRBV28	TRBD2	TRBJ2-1	CASSFIGRTNNEQFF	TGTGCCAGCAGTTTTATCGGGAGGACTAACAATGAGCAGTTCTTC
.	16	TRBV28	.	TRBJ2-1	CASSGTGPRSINEQFF	TGTGCCAGCAGTGGAACGGGACCGAGATCTATCAATGAGCAGTTCTTC
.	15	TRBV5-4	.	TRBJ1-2	CASSVGTGLDYGYTF	TGTGCCAGCAGCGTGGGGACGGGATTAGACTATGGCTACACCTTC
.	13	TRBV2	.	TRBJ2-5	CASSDGGPLTQYF	TGTGCCAGCAGTGATGGGGGCCCCTTGACCCAGTACTTC
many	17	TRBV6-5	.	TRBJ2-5	CASSYRSSITSMEPQYF	TGTGCCAGCAGTTACAGGTCCTCCATCACCAGTATGGAACCCCAGTACTTC
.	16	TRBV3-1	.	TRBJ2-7	CASSQGPGGGSYEQYF	TGTGCCAGCAGCCAGGGCCCGGGCGGAGGCTCCTACGAGCAGTACTTC
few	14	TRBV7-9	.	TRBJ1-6	CASTLGGTNSPLHF	TGTGCCAGCACGCTTGGGGGGACCAATTCACCCCTCCACTTT
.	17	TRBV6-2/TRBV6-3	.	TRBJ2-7	CASSYRGTTRVLYEQYF	TGTGCCAGCAGTTACCGCGGGACGACGAGAGTGTTGTACGAGCAGTACTTC
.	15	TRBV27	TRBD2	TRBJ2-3	CASSVLAGLVDTQYF	TGTGCCAGCAGTGTTCTAGCGGGCCTAGTAGATACGCAGTATTTT
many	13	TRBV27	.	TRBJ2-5	CASRGAARETQYF	TGTGCCAGCAGGGGGGCTGCCCGGGAGACCCAGTACTTC
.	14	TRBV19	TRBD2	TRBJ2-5	CATRQRGTKETQYF	TGTGCCACCCGCCAGCGGGGAACGAAAGAGACCCAGTACTTC
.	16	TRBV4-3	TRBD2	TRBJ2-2	CASSQFSGVNTGELFF	TGCGCCAGCAGCCAATTTAGCGGGGTAAACACCGGGGAGCTGTTTTTT
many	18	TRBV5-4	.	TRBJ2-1	CASSAGVGGASSYNEQFF	TGTGCCAGCAGCGCCGGCGTGGGGGGCGCCTCCTCCTACAATGAGCAGTTCTTC
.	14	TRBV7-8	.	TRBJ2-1	CASSSQGGGNEQFF	TGTGCCAGCAGTTCCCAAGGGGGTGGAAATGAGCAGTTCTTC
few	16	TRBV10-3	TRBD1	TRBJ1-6	CAISSDRGDYNSPLHF	TGTGCCATCAGTTCGGACAGGGGCGATTATAATTCACCCCTCCACTTT
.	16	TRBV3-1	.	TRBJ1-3	CASSLTGAVSGNTIYF	TGTGCCAGCAGCTTGACCGGGGCAGTCTCTGGAAACACCATATATTTT
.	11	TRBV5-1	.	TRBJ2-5	CATGTYGTQYF	TGCGCGACCGGGACCTACGGGACCCAGTACTTC
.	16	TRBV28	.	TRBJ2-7	CASRYVQGLDTDEQYF	TGTGCCAGCAGGTATGTACAGGGACTCGATACCGACGAGCAGTACTTC
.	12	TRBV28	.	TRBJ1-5	CASKVGNQPQHF	TGTGCCAGCAAAGTGGGGAATCAGCCCCAGCATTTT
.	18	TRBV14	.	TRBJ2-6	CASSRTGHGRYGANVLTF	TGTGCCAGCAGCCGGACGGGACACGGGAGATATGGGGCCAACGTCCTGACTTTC
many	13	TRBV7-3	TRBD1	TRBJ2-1	CASSPHRGNEQFF	TGTGCCAGCAGCCCACACAGGGGTAATGAGCAGTTCTTC
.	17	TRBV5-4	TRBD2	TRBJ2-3	CASSSEGLAALTDTQYF	TGTGCCAGCAGCTCGGAAGGACTAGCGGCACTCACAGATACGCAGTATTTT
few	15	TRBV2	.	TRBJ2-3	CASSELRGSTDTQYF	TGTGCCAGCAGTGAACTTCGGGGGAGCACAGATACGCAGTATTTT
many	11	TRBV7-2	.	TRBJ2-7	CASSLKYEQYF	TGTGCCAGCAGCTTGAAGTACGAGCAGTACTTC
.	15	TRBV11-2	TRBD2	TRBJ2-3	CASSPFTGGPYTQYF	TGTGCCAGCAGCCCGTTTACGGGAGGACCCTATACGCAGTATTTT
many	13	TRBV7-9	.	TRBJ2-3	CASRPGRTDTQYF	TGTGCCAGCAGACCTGGACGCACAGATACGCAGTATTTT
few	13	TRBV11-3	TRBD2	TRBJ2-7	CASRSGGEDEQYF	TGTGCCAGCAGGTCGGGGGGTGAAGACGAGCAGTACTTC
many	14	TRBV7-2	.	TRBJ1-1	CASSLDGAGTEAFF	TGTGCCAGCAGCTTAGACGGGGCGGGCACTGAAGCTTTCTTT
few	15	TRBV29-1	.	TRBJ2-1	CSVEDGRAVRNEQFF	TGCAGCGTTGAAGATGGGCGGGCGGTACGCAATGAGCAGTTCTTC
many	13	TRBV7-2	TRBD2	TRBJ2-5	CASSLKRGETQYF	TGTGCCAGCAGCTTAAAGCGGGGGGAGACCCAGTACTTC
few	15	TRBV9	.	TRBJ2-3	CASSVATYPGDTQYF	TGTGCCAGCAGCGTAGCTACGTACCCGGGAGATACGCAGTATTTT
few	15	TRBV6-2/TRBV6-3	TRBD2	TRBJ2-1	CASRKAGGPNNEQFF	TGTGCCAGCAGAAAAGCGGGAGGGCCCAACAATGAGCAGTTCTTC
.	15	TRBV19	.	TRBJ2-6	CASRGAQAGANVLTF	TGTGCCAGTAGAGGAGCCCAGGCTGGGGCCAACGTCCTGACTTTC
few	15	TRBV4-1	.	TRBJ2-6	CASSQVPSGANVLTF	TGCGCCAGCAGCCAAGTTCCCTCTGGGGCCAACGTCCTGACTTTC
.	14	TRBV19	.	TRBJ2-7	CASSIGTGLLEQYF	TGTGCCAGTAGTATTGGTACCGGTCTCCTCGAGCAGTACTTC
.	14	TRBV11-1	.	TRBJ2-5	CASSSAGGRETQYF	TGTGCCAGCAGCTCGGCGGGCGGTCGGGAGACCCAGTACTTC
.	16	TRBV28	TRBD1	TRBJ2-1	CASSSPGGVTYNEQFF	TGTGCCAGCAGTTCGCCAGGGGGAGTTACCTACAATGAGCAGTTCTTC
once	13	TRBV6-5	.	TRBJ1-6	CASSLRGNSPLHF	TGTGCCAGCAGCCTTCGGGGTAATTCACCCCTCCACTTT
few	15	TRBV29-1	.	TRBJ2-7	CSVGLGAGIIYEQYF	TGCAGCGTCGGGCTGGGGGCCGGCATAATCTACGAGCAGTACTTC
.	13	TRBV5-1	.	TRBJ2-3	CASSANFGDTQYF	TGCGCCAGCAGCGCGAACTTCGGGGATACGCAGTATTTT
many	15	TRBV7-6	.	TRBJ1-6	CASSLEPGTNSPLHF	TGTGCCAGCAGCTTAGAGCCAGGGACAAATTCACCCCTCCACTTT
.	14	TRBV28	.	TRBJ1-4	CASSFLEANEILFF	TGTGCCAGCAGTTTCCTAGAAGCTAATGAAATACTGTTTTTT
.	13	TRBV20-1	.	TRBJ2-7	CSARVAASYEQYF	TGCAGTGCTAGGGTAGCGGCTTCCTACGAGCAGTACTTC
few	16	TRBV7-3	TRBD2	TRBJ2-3	CASSYGTSGGTDTQYF	TGTGCCAGCAGTTATGGGACTAGCGGAGGCACAGATACGCAGTATTTT